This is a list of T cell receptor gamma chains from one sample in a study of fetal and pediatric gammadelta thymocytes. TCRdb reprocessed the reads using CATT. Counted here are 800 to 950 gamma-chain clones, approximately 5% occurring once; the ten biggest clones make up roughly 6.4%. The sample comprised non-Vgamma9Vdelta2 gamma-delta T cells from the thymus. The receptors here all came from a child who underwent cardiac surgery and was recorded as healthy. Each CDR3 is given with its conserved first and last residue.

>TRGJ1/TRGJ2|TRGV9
CALWEVPYMNYYKKLF
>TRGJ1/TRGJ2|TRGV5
CATTNYYKKLF
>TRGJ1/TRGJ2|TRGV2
CATWDGESYYKKLF
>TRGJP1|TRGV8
CATWDTTGWFKIF
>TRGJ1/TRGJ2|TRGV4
CATWERIYYKKLF
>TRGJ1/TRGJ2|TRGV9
CALWEGEYKKLF
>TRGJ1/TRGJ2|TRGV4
CATWVYYKKLF
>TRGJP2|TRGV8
CATWGSSDWIKTF
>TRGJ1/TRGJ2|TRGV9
CALWDVGEYYKKLF
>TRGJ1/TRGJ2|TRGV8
CATWDIRLYKKLF
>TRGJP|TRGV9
CALWEAQELGKKIKVF
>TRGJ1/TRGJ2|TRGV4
CATWDGTSPHYYKKLF
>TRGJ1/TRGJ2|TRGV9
CALWEGRDFVKLF
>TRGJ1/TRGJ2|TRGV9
CALWAGDYKKLF
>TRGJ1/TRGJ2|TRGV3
CATWEYKKLF
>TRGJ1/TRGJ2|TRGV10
CTAWERYYKKLF
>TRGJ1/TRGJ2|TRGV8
CATWDGERRYKKLF
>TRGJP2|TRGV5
CATWDRPRDWIKTF
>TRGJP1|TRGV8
CATWGSTTTGWFKIF
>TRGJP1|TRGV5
CATWDGPSWFKIF
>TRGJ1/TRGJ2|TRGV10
CAAWDYNYYKKLF
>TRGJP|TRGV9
CALWETLGKKIKVF
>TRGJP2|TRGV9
CALWEVTSSDWIKTF
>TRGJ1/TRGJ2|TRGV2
CATWDGRYYKKLF
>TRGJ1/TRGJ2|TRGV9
CALWEVPNYYKKLF
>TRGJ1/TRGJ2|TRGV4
CATWDGPGYKKLF
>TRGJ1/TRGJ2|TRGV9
CALWEVKDYKKLF
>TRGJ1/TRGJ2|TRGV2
CATWDGPHYKKLF
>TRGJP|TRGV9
CALWEIELGKKIKVF
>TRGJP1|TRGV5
CATPREQATGWFKIF
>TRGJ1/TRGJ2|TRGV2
CATWDGNYKKLF
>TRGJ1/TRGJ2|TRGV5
CATWDRPDYKKLF
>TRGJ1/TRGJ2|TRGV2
CATWDGGYKKLF
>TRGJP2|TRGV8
CATWKGWFKTF
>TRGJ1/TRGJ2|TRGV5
CATWDSRSDKKLF
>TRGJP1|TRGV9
CALWDGWFKIF
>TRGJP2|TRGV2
CATWDSSSDWIKTF
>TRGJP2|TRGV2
CATWDGPSYASSDWIKTF
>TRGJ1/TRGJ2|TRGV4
CATWDAYKKLF
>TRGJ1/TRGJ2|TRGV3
CATWDYRYKKLF
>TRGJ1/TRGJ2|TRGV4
CATWDGNYYKKLF
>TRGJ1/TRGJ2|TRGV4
CATWDLYYKKLF
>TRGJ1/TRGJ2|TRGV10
CAAWADYYKKLF
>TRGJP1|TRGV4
CATWDGPNTTGWFKIF
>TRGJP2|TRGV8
CATWDTYSSDWIKTF
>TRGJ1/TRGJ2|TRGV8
CATWAGNYYKKLF
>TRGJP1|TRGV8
CATWDRYTTGWFKIF
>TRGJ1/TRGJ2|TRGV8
CATWYHYKKLF
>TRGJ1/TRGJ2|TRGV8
CATWDAPGKLF
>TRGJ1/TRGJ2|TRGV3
CATWDRRTLYYKKLF
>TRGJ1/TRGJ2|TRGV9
CALWVYYKKLF
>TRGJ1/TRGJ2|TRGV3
CATWDRPVYKKLF
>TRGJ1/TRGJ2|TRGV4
CATWSSNYYKKLF
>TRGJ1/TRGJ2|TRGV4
CATWVRNYYKKLF
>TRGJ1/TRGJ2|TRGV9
CALWEVGYKKLF
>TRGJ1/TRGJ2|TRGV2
CATWDGPNYKKLF
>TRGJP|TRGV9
CALWDRELGKKIKVF
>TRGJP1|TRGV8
CATWAPWGTTGWFKIF
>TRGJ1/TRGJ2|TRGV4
CATWEPNYYKKLF
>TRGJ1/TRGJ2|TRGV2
CATWDGGNYYKKLF